The text below deals with one T cell receptor beta chain. Trimming removed 6 bases from V and 14 bases from J, with 14 bases in between. The CDR3 runs 12 residues. Germline CDR1 is MNHNS and CDR2 is SASEGT. Each CDR3 protein is one row after TCRdb ran MiXCR on the PCR reads. The profile covers under 2,500 distinct CDR3 sequences, with approximately 61% appearing a single time and about 24% taken by the ten largest. The patients had localized lung adenocarcinoma, a non-small cell subtype. This sample stems from a study of CD4 and CD8 cells across lung adenocarcinoma regions. The sequencing sample was made of CD4+ T cells from the center of a lung tumor. V is TRBV6-1 and J is TRBJ1-6; no firm D call. This TCR came from a female donor with lung adenocarcinoma. The CD4 and CD8 labels of this study may be unreliable. The CDR3 is CASRRQKSTLHF. The CDR3 nucleotides are TGTGCCAGCAGACGCCAGAAATCGACCCTCCACTTT.